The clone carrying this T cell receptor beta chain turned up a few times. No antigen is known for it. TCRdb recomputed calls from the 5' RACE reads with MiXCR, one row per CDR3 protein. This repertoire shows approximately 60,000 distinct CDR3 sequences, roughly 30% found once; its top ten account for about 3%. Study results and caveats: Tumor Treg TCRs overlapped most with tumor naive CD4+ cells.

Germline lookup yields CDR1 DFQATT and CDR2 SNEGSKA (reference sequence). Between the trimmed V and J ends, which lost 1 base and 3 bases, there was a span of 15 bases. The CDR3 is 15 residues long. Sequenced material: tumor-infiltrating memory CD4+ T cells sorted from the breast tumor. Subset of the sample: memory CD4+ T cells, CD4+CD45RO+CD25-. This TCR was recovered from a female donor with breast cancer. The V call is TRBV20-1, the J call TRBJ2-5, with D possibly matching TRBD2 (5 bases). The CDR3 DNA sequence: TGCAGTGCTAGAGCTAGAGGGAAGGTGGAAGAGACCCAGTACTTC. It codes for CSARARGKVEETQYF.